A single sample is the source of the 10 T cell receptor beta chains below, sequenced in a study of T cell repertoires in cytomegalovirus infection. Each CDR3 protein is one row after TCRdb ran MiXCR on the reads. The sample includes about 920,000 distinct CDR3 sequences, roughly 30% of them seen just once. These receptors' targets are unknown. The material sequenced was cultured CD8+ T cells from PBMCs, taken from culture after CMV antigen stimulation. The receptors here all came from a human donor in good health (CMV status not recorded). Some clones in this sample may be carry-over from other donors' samples.

The rearrangement uses TRBV7-6 and TRBJ1-2, with 8 bases aligning to TRBD1. The CDR3 contains 15 residues. Losses at the gene ends were 4 bases for V and 2 bases for J; bases not matched to a gene: 6. Germline values: CDR1 SGHVS, CDR2 FNYEAQ. DNA for the CDR3: TGTGCCAGCAGCTCCGCCGGGACAGGAAACTATGGCTACACCTTC. Encoded protein: CASSSAGTGNYGYTF.

This clonotype was seen at least ten times. V gene TRBV7-2 combines with J gene TRBJ2-1; no reliable D call. Germline CDR1 is SGHTA and CDR2 is FQGNSA. V was shortened by 4 bases and J by 6 bases, with 7 bases between the two germline ends. This CDR3 comprises 12 residues. The CDR3 sequence: CASSYWSNEQFF. CDR3 DNA sequence: TGTGCCAGCAGCTACTGGAGCAATGAGCAGTTCTTC.

The gene calls are TRBV2 and TRBJ2-3; D not resolved. CDR1 is SNHLY, CDR2 FYNNEI, per germline. The CDR3 length is 15 residues. Trimming left V 7 bases short and J 0 bases short, with 14 bases between. CDR3 sequence reads: CASTYTEISTDTQYF. CDR3 bases: TGTGCCAGCACATATACAGAGATTAGCACAGATACGCAGTATTTT.

This clonotype showed up many times. The chain couples TRBV7-6 to TRBJ1-1; 8 bases fit TRBD1. CDR3 length: 15 amino acids. CDR1 is SGHVS and CDR2 is FNYEAQ in the germline V gene. The trim removed 3 bases at V and 1 base at J, leaving 4 bases unmatched. CDR3 in amino acids: CASSFGQGPNTEAFF. For the CDR3, the DNA is TGTGCCAGCAGCTTCGGACAGGGCCCGAACACTGAAGCTTTCTTT.

This chain connects TRBV7-6 to TRBJ2-2; TRBD2 matches 12 bases. The CDR3 loop spans 17 amino acids. The V segment lost 5 bases and the J segment 3 bases; nucleotides outside the gene matches: 7. Germline CDR1 and CDR2: SGHVS and FNYEAQ. CDR3 DNA: TGTGCCAGCAGCCTAACTAGCGGGGGGCTGGACACCGGGGAGCTGTTTTTT. This codes for CASSLTSGGLDTGELFF.

In its sample, this clonotype was seen a few times. V usage is TRBV19 and J usage is TRBJ1-1, with 7 bases matching TRBD1. V trimming: 8 bases; J trimming: 4 bases; junction bases outside the gene matches: 7. CDR1 LNHDA and CDR2 SQIVND come from the germline V gene (reference sequence). There are 13 residues in the CDR3. CDR3 coding DNA: TGTGCCAGTCTACTAGGGGGCGGCACTGAAGCTTTCTTT. It encodes CASLLGGGTEAFF.

This chain joins TRBV29-1 and TRBJ2-2; 9 bases align to TRBD1. J was trimmed by 7 bases and V by 6 bases; bases with no gene match: 6. CDR3 size: 13 residues. Germline-derived CDR1 and CDR2 are SQVTM and ANQGSEA. The CDR3 here is CSVGQGQVGELFF. The CDR3 DNA reads as TGCAGCGTCGGACAGGGGCAGGTCGGGGAGCTGTTTTTT.

The sample holds a few counts of this clonotype. This chain joins TRBV27 and TRBJ1-6; D not certain. V gave up 10 bases and J gave up 8 bases, with 12 bases separating them. Germline V gene data show CDR1 as MNHEY and CDR2 as SMNVEV (reference sequence). This CDR3 is built from 12 residues. CDR3 nucleotides: TGTGCCACACGGACGGGCTATTCACCCCTCCACTTT. This gives the protein CATRTGYSPLHF.

This clonotype appeared a few times. V usage is TRBV7-2 and J usage is TRBJ2-1; 10 bases agree with TRBD2. The CDR3 covers 13 residues. V trimming: 4 bases; J trimming: 15 bases; junction bases outside the gene matches: 9. Germline CDR1 and CDR2: SGHTA and FQGNSA. CDR3 coding DNA: TGTGCCAGCAGCTGGAGCGGGGGGGCCTCAGGGTTCTTC. Its translation is CASSWSGGASGFF.

The gene calls are TRBV3-1 and TRBJ2-2; unclear D gene. The CDR3 contains 14 residues. CDR1 and CDR2 from the germline V gene are LGHDT and YNNKEL (reference sequence). V lost 2 bases to trimming and J lost 4 bases, with 8 bases between them. DNA for the CDR3: TGTGCCAGCAGCCAACTACGGAGCACCGGGGAGCTGTTTTTT. Its protein is CASSQLRSTGELFF.